The clone carrying this T cell receptor beta chain was counted many times. V gave up 1 base and J gave up 4 bases, with 12 bases separating them. The CDR3 length is 15 residues. Germline loops: CDR1 SGHTA, CDR2 FQGNSA. Library preparation followed earlier protocols using designated TCR primers. Each CDR3 protein gets one entry after TCRdb re-called the PCR reads with MiXCR. The sample records some 100,000 distinct CDR3 sequences, 15% to 20% being singletons. Construction of naive CD8 libraries employed about 20,000 to 1,100,000 sorted cells together with 10%, 30% or 50% RNA. The data originate from a study of molecular identifiers for immune sequencing clone quantification.

Specimen: naive CD8+ T cells from blood, with Jurkat cell RNA spiked in. Subset meaning: FACS-sorted CD8+CD4-CCR7+CD45RA+ naive T cells. The sequence was collected from a human donor in good health. Some libraries in this study had Jurkat cell RNA spiked in. The chain links TRBV7-2 to TRBJ2-3; D possibly corresponds to TRBD2 (7 bases). In DNA, the CDR3 is TGTGCCAGCAGCTTAGTGGGAGGGGGGGCAGATACGCAGTATTTT. Translating it yields CASSLVGGGADTQYF. Looking up the rest from reference TRBV7-2 and TRBJ2-3 gives the full variable domain: GAGVSQSPSNKVTEKGKDVELRCDPISGHTALYWYRQSLGQGLEFLIYFQGNSAPDKSGLPSDRFSAERTGGSVSTLTIQRTQQEDSAVYLCASSLVGGGADTQYFGPGTRLTVL.